The clone carrying this T cell receptor beta chain showed up many times. Its antigen remains unidentified. TCRdb re-called the reads through MiXCR, storing one row per CDR3 protein. This table has about 360,000 distinct CDR3 sequences, 15% to 20% appearing once. The record originates from a study of T cell repertoires in cytomegalovirus infection. Study as a whole: It was the public TCR beta signatures that indicated both CMV infection and matching HLA type. Study-level results: It was HLA-C-restricted CMV-specific TCR beta clonotypes that dominated the response ex vivo. Frequencies of public TCR beta families were cumulated, and this identified carriers of CMV plus the relevant HLA.

Germline V gene lookup returns CDR1 SEHNR and CDR2 FQNEAQ (reference sequence). V was trimmed by 4 bases and J by 3 bases, leaving 29 bases between them. This CDR3 contains 20 residues. The sequence came from a human donor in good health (CMV status not recorded). Some clones in this sample may be carry-over from other donors' samples. The chain recombines TRBV7-9 with TRBJ2-3; D is perhaps TRBD2 (5 bases). The material sequenced was PBMCs. The CDR3 DNA reads TGTGCCAGCAGCTCGTCCGGCGGGCGAATAGTCTCCCCGGATACAGATACGCAGTATTTT. Translated, it gives CASSSSGGRIVSPDTDTQYF.